This TCR beta chain came from a study of OX40 agonist ivuxolimab in advanced cancers. Study-wide results and caveats: CD8+ T cells were the subset that, on average, had more expanded clones than CD4+. At 0.1 to 3.0 mg/kg, clonal expansion of CD4+ and CD8+ blood T cells had occurred by week 6.

Repertoires were generated with immunoSEQ multiplex PCR, while TCRdb's copy carries only in-frame clones and drops some. Here the sample spans approximately 70,000 clones, approximately 84% being singletons. On this clone itself: Its antigen is as yet unknown.

After removal of 2 bases from V and 5 bases from J, the junction contained 7 bases not matched to a gene. Germline values: CDR1 SGHRS, CDR2 YFSETQ. The CDR3 runs to 16 residues. The source of this sequence is an adult with an advanced solid tumor such as melanoma, head and neck, liver or kidney cancer. The source material was CD4+ or CD8+ T cells sorted from blood, sampled in a trial of the OX40 agonist ivuxolimab. This sequence joins TRBV5-1 and TRBJ2-5; TRBD2 aligns across 12 bases. The CDR3 region has the DNA TGCGCCAGCAGCTTACAAGGGGGGACTAGCGGGGAGACCCAGTACTTC. Translating it yields CASSLQGGTSGETQYF.